The 11 T cell receptor beta chains listed next were all sequenced from one sample in a study of Ad26.COV2.S vaccination and SARS-CoV-2 variants. The data were produced by immunoSEQ multiplex PCR, yet TCRdb's version contains in-frame clones alone and is incomplete. The sample yields 300,000 to 350,000 clones, around four fifths seen once. Treatment indicated: 15 to 20 received Ad26.COV2.S at low or high dose, single or two shots; about five received placebo; per-sample allocation not given. Specimens were obtained on day 63 following the first vaccine or placebo injection. The specimen comprised peripheral blood, sampled in a trial of Ad26.COV2.S vaccine versus placebo. These receptors came from a person aged 18 to 65 who received the Ad26.COV2.S COVID-19 vaccine or a placebo.

The chain recombines TRBV2 with TRBJ1-1; D is uncertain. The V and J ends lost 7 bases and 4 bases respectively, with 19 bases between them. Per the germline V gene, CDR1 is SNHLY and CDR2 is FYNNEI. The CDR3 length is 15 residues. CDR3 in amino acids: CASTQSGLSGTEAFF. DNA for the CDR3: TGTGCCAGCACCCAATCAGGCCTTTCGGGCACTGAAGCTTTCTTT.

This clone has just a few counts. This chain uses TRBV24-1 with TRBJ2-1, with 11 bases matching TRBD2. CDR1 and CDR2 from the germline V gene are KGHDR and SFDVKD. The length of the CDR3 is 17 residues. Losses at the gene ends were 1 base for V and 7 bases for J; bases not matched to a gene: 8. The CDR3 sequence: CATSDLSIAGGNNEQFF. Here the CDR3 DNA reads TGTGCCACCAGTGATTTAAGCATAGCGGGGGGGAATAATGAGCAGTTCTTC.

The gene calls are TRBV10-3 and TRBJ1-1; D uncertain. V was pared by 0 bases and J by 6 bases, with 11 bases between. The length of the CDR3 is 14 residues. CDR1 and CDR2 (germline): ENHRY, SYGVKD. CDR3 nucleotide sequence: TGTGCCATCAGTGAGTCTTTTGCTGAGCCTGAAGCTTTCTTT. It translates to CAISESFAEPEAFF.

V and J are TRBV7-9 and TRBJ1-2, with D tentatively TRBD1 (5 bases). From germline, CDR1 is SEHNR and CDR2 FQNEAQ (reference sequence). CDR3 length: 16 residues. The V end lost 3 bases, the J end lost 3 bases, and 17 bases lay between the germline ends. Written as DNA, the CDR3 is TGTGCCAGCAGCTTGATAGGGACGGGAGTCGACTATGGCTACACCTTC. Its translation: CASSLIGTGVDYGYTF.

This rearrangement joins TRBV5-6 to TRBJ1-6, with 7 nucleotides matching TRBD1. This CDR3 has 18 residues. The V and J ends lost 4 bases and 8 bases, in that order; junction bases with no gene match: 18. CDR1 is SGHDT and CDR2 is YYEEEE in the germline V gene. This CDR3 is CASSLKATGPWGDSPLHF. For the CDR3, the DNA is TGTGCCAGCAGCCTTAAGGCGACAGGGCCTTGGGGGGATTCACCCCTCCACTTT.

The chain combines TRBV27 with TRBJ1-6; weak D call: TRBD1 (6 bases). CDR1 and CDR2 from the germline V gene are MNHEY and SMNVEV (reference sequence). The V end lost 5 bases, the J end lost 0 bases, and 14 bases lay between the germline ends. This CDR3 has 17 amino acids. Here the CDR3 DNA reads TGTGCCAGCAGTCCCCAGGGGTGGGACTCCTATAATTCACCCCTCCACTTT. Translating it yields CASSPQGWDSYNSPLHF.

CDR3 loop: CASSYSNPGLDIQYF. The CDR3, as DNA: TGTGCCAGCAGTTACTCGAACCCGGGGCTGGACATTCAGTACTTC. This chain links TRBV6-6 with TRBJ2-4, with D tentatively TRBD1 or TRBD2 (5 bases each). There are 15 residues in the CDR3. The V end lost 0 bases, the J end lost 8 bases, and 14 bases lay between the germline ends. Germline values: CDR1 MNHNY, CDR2 SVGAGI (reference sequence).

A remark on this clone: This CDR3 is also generated by other DNA sequences in the sample. The chain has TRBV5-1 and TRBJ1-1; 7 positions match TRBD1. CDR3 length equals 14 residues. J gave up 1 base and V 4 bases, and 4 bases lay outside the gene matches. Germline-derived CDR1 and CDR2 are SGHRS and YFSETQ. In DNA form, the CDR3 reads TGCGCCAGCAGCCTGCAGGGGGGGAACACTGAAGCTTTCTTT. Translated, it gives CASSLQGGNTEAFF.

The rearrangement links TRBV28 to TRBJ1-1; the D is unclear. This CDR3 spans 14 amino acids. Germline values: CDR1 MDHEN, CDR2 SYDVKM. V was shortened by 7 bases and J by 1 base, with 13 bases between the two germline ends. This CDR3 reads CASKDWGSNTEAFF. The CDR3 nucleotides are TGTGCCAGCAAGGACTGGGGTTCGAACACTGAAGCTTTCTTT.

The chain combines TRBV27 with TRBJ1-2; D gene unclear. The CDR3 extends over 13 amino acids. The germline V gene has CDR1 MNHEY and CDR2 SMNVEV (reference sequence). Trimming removed 2 bases at V and 6 bases at J, with 10 bases between. The CDR3 reads CASSLVGLDGYTF. The CDR3, as DNA: TGTGCCAGCAGTTTAGTGGGGTTGGATGGCTACACCTTC.

This chain connects TRBV5-8 to TRBJ1-3; D unresolved. The CDR3 contains 14 residues. Looked up from germline, CDR1 is SGHTS and CDR2 is YDEGEE. V was clipped by 0 bases and J by 3 bases, with 7 bases between them. CDR3 region: CASSLVIGGNTIYF. CDR3 bases: TGTGCCAGCAGCTTGGTTATCGGTGGAAACACCATATATTTT.